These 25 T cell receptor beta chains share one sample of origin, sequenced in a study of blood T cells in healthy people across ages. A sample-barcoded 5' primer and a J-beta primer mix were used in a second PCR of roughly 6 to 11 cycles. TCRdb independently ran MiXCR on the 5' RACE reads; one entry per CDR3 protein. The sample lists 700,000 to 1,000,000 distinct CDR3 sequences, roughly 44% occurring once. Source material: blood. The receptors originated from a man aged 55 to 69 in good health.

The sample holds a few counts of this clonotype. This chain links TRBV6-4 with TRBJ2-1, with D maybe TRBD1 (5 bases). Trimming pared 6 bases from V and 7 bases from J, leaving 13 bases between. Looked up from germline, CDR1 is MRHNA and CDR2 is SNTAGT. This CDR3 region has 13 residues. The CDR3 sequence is CASSAEAGNEQFF. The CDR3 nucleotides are TGTGCCAGCAGCGCCGAGGCAGGGAATGAGCAGTTCTTC.

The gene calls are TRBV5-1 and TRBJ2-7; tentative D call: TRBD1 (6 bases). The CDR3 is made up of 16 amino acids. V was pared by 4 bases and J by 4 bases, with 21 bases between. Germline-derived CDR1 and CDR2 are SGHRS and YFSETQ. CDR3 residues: CASSIGQPPSVYEQYF. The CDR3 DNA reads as TGCGCCAGCAGCATAGGACAGCCTCCATCCGTTTACGAGCAGTACTTC. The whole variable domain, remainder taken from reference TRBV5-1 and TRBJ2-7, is KAGVTQTPRYLIKTRGQQVTLSCSPISGHRSVSWYQQTPGQGLQFLFEYFSETQRNKGNFPGRFSGRQFSNSRSEMNVSTLELGDSALYLCASSIGQPPSVYEQYFGPGTRLTVT.

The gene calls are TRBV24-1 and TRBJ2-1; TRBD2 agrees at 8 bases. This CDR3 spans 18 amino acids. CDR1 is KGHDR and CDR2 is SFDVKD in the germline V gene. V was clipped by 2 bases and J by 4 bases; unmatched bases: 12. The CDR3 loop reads CATSDSPTRSGEYNEQFF. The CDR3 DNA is TGTGCCACCAGTGATTCCCCCACTCGTAGCGGGGAATACAATGAGCAGTTCTTC.

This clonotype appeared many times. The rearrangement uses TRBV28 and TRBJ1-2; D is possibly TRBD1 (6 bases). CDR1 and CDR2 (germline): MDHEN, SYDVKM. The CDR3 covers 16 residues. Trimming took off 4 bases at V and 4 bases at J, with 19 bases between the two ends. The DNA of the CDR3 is TGTGCCAGCAGTTCGCCGGTGAGACAGGAGTTCTATGGCTACACCTTC. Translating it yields CASSSPVRQEFYGYTF.

Written as DNA, the CDR3 is TGTGCCAGCTCACCGCGCGACAGGGCTGAGATCCAGTACTTC. Translated, it gives CASSPRDRAEIQYF. This chain uses TRBV18 with TRBJ2-7; TRBD1 agrees at 7 bases. The germline gives CDR1 KGHSH, CDR2 LQKENI. The CDR3 is made up of 14 amino acids. V gave up 3 bases and J gave up 10 bases; unmatched junction bases: 12.

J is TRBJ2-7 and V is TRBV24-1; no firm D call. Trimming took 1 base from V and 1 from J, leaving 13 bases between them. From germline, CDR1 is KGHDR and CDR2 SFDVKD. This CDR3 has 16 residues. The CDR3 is CATSDFGASLSYEQYF. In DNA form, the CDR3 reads TGTGCCACCAGTGATTTCGGAGCCTCCCTTTCCTACGAGCAGTACTTC.

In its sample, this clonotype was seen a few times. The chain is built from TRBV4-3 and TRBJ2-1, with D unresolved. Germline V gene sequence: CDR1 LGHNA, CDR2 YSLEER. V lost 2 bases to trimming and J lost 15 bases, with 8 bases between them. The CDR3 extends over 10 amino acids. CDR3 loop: CASSQPRRFF. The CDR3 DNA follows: TGCGCCAGCAGCCAACCCAGAAGGTTCTTC.

The DNA of the CDR3 is TGCGCCAGCAGCTCGTCGTCTAGGAATGAACAGACCCAGTACTTC. Protein: CASSSSSRNEQTQYF. The chain has TRBV5-1 and TRBJ2-4, with D unclear. The DNA end favors TRBJ2-5, so the J call may be wrong. The CDR3 covers 15 residues. CDR1 is SGHRS and CDR2 is YFSETQ in the germline V gene.

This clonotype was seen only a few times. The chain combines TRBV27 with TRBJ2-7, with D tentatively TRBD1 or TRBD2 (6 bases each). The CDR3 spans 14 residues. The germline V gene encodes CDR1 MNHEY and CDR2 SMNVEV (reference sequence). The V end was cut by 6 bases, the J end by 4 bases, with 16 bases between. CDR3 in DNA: TGTGCCAGCAGGGAAAGAACAGGGAGGTACGAGCAGTACTTC. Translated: CASRERTGRYEQYF.

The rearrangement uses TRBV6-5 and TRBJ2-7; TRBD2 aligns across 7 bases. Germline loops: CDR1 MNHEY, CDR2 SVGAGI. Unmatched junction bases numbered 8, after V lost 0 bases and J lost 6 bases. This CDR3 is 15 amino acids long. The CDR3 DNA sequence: TGTGCCAGCAGTTACTCTGGTGGGCGGGGGACCGAGCAGTACTTC. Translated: CASSYSGGRGTEQYF.

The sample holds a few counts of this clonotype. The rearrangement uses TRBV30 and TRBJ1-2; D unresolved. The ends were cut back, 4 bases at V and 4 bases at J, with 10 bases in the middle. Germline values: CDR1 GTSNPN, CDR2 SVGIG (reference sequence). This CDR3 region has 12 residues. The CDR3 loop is CAWTDGIYGYTF. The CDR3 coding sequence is TGTGCCTGGACGGACGGGATCTATGGCTACACCTTC. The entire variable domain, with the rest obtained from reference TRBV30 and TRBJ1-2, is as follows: SQTIHQWPATLVQPVGSPLSLECTVEGTSNPNLYWYRQAAGRGLQLLFYSVGIGQISSEVPQNLSASRPQDRQFILSSKKLLLSDSGFYLCAWTDGIYGYTFGSGTRLTVV.

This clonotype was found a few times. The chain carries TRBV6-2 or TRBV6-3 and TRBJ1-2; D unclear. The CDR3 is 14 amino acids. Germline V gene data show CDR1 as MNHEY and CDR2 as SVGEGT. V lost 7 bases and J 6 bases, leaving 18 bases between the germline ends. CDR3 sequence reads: CASTSAQKGNGYTF. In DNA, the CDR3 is TGTGCCAGCACATCTGCCCAGAAGGGTAATGGCTACACCTTC.

The CDR3 spells CAISDPSWETQYF. CDR3 sequence (DNA): TGTGCCATCAGTGACCCCAGCTGGGAGACCCAGTACTTC. This rearrangement joins TRBV10-3 to TRBJ2-5; D is unclear. This CDR3 is built from 13 residues. Germline CDR1 reads ENHRY; CDR2 reads SYGVKD. With 3 bases removed from V and 5 bases from J, the gap between germline ends came to 10 bases.

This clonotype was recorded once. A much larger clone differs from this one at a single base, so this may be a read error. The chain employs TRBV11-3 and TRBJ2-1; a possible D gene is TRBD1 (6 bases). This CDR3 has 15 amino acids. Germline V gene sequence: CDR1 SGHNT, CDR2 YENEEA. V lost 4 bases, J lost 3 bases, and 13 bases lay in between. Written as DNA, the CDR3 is TGTGCCAGCAGCTCCCGGGACATGGGCTACAATGAGCAGTTCTTC. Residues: CASSSRDMGYNEQFF.

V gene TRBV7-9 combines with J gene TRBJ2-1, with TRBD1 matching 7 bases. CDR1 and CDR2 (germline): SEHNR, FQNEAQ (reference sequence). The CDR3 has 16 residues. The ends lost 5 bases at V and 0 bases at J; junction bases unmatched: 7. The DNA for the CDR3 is TGTGCCAGCAGCCCTGGGACAGCGAGCTCCTACAATGAGCAGTTCTTC. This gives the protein CASSPGTASSYNEQFF.

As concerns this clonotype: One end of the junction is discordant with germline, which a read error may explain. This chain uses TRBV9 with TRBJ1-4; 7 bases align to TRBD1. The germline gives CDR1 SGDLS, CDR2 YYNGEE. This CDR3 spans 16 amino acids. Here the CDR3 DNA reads TGTGCCAGCAGCGGAAGGGACAGCCCAACTAATGAAAAACCGTTTTTT. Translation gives CASSGRDSPTNEKPFF. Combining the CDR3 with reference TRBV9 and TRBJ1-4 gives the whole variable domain DSGVTQTPKHLITATGQRVTLRCSPRSGDLSVYWYQQSLDQGLQFLIQYYNGEERAKGNILERFSAQQFPDLHSELNLSSLELGDSALYFCASSGRDSPTNEKPFFGSGTQLSVL.

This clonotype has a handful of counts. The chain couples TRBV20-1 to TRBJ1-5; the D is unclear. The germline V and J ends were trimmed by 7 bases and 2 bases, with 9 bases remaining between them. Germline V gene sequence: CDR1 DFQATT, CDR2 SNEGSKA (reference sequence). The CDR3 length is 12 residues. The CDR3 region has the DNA TGCAGTGTGGGCGTGGGCAATCAGCCCCAGCATTTT. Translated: CSVGVGNQPQHF.

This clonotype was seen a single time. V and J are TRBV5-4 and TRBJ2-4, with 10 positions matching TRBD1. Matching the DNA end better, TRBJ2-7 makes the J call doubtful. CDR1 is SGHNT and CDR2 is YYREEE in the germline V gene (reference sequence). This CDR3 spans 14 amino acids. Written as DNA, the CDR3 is TGTGCCAGCAGCTCCGACAGGGGGCAAGACGAGCAGTACTTC. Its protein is CASSSDRGQDEQYF.

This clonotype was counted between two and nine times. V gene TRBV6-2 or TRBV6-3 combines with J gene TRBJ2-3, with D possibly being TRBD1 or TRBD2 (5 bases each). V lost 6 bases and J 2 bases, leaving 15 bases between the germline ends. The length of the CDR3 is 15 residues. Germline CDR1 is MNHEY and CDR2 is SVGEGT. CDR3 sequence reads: CASRFAGAITDTQYF. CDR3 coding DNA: TGTGCCAGCAGATTCGCCGGGGCGATCACAGATACGCAGTATTTT.

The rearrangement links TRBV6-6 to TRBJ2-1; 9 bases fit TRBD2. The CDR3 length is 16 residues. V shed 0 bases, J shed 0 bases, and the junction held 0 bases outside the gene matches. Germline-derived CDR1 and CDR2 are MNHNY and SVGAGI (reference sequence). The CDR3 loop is CASSYSRGGSYNEQFF. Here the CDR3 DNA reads TGTGCCAGCAGTTACTCGCGGGGGGGCTCCTACAATGAGCAGTTCTTC.

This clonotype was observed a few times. CDR3 sequence: CSASPADRGRLGEQYF. The CDR3 DNA reads TGCAGTGCTAGCCCTGCGGACAGGGGGCGCCTAGGGGAGCAGTACTTC. V gene TRBV20-1 combines with J gene TRBJ2-5; 11 nucleotides agree with TRBD1. This CDR3 region has 16 residues. J gave up 11 bases and V 3 bases, and 17 bases lay outside the gene matches. The V gene's germline CDR1 is DFQATT and CDR2 SNEGSKA (reference sequence).

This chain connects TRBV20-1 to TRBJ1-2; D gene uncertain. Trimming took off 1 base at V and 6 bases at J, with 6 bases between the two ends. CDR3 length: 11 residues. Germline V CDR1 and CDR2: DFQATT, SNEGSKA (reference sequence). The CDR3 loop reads CSARGTHGYTF. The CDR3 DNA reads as TGCAGTGCTAGAGGGACTCATGGCTACACCTTC.

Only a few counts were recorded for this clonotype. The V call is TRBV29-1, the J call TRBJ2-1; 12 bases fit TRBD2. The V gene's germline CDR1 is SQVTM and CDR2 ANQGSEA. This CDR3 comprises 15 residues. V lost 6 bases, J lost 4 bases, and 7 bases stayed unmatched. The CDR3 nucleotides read TGCAGCGTGGGACTAGCGGGTGCCGGGTACAATGAGCAGTTCTTC. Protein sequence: CSVGLAGAGYNEQFF.

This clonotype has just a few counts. This CDR3 reads CASSLFKETQYF. Written as DNA, the CDR3 is TGTGCCAGCAGCTTATTCAAAGAGACCCAGTACTTC. This rearrangement joins TRBV7-6 to TRBJ2-5; D call uncertain. V lost 2 bases and J lost 3, with 4 bases in between. Germline CDR1 reads SGHVS; CDR2 reads FNYEAQ. This CDR3 spans 12 amino acids.

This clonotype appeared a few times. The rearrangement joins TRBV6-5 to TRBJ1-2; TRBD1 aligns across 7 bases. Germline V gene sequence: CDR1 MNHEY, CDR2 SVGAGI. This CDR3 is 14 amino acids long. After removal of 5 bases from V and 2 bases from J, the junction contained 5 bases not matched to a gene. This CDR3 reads CASSPQGINYGYTF. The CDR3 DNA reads TGTGCCAGCAGTCCACAGGGGATCAACTATGGCTACACCTTC.